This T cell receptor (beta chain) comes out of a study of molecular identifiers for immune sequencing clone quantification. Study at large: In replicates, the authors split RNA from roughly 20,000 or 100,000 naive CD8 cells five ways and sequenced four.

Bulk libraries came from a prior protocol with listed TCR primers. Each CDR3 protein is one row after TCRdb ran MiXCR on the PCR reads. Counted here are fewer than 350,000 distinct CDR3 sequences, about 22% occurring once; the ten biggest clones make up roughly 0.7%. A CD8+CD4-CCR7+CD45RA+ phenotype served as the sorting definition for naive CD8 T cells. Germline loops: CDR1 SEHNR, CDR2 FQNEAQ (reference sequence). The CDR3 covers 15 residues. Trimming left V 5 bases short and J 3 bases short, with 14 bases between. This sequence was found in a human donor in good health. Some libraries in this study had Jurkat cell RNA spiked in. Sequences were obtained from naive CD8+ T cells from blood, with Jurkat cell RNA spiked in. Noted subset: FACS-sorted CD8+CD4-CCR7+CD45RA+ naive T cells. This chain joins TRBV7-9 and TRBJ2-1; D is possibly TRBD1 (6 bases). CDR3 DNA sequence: TGTGCCAGCAGCCCGGACAGCAGGAACTACAATGAGCAGTTCTTC. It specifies CASSPDSRNYNEQFF.